This is a list of T cell receptor beta chains from one sample in a study of OX40 agonist ivuxolimab in advanced cancers. The data were produced by immunoSEQ multiplex PCR, yet TCRdb's version contains in-frame clones alone and is incomplete. Found here are approximately 12,000 clones, 82% of them singletons; the top ten hold over 9.5%. The sample here was CD4+ or CD8+ T cells sorted from blood, taken in a trial of the OX40 agonist ivuxolimab. These receptors were taken from an adult with an advanced solid tumor such as melanoma, head and neck, liver or kidney cancer. CDR3s include the opening cysteine and the closing phenylalanine or tryptophan. Fields, in order: J gene, V gene, D gene, clone size, CDR3 protein, CDR3 DNA. The D gene is left open where the match is weak. Clone size is shown for a subset of rows, as once, few, many or a class of expanded clone.

>TRBJ2-2|TRBV27|NA|NA
CASSFIGPAGELFF
TGTGCCAGCAGTTTTATAGGGCCGGCCGGGGAGCTGTTTTTT
>TRBJ2-7|TRBV6-5|NA|NA
CASSYSQGYEQYF
TGTGCCAGCAGTTACTCCCAGGGCTACGAGCAGTACTTC
>TRBJ2-7|TRBV27|TRBD2|few
CASSLTRTSGNEQYF
TGTGCCAGCAGTCTAACCCGGACTAGCGGGAACGAGCAGTACTTC
>TRBJ2-1|TRBV9|NA|NA
CASSENNEQFF
TGTGCCAGCAGCGAAAACAATGAGCAGTTCTTC
>TRBJ2-5|TRBV7-9|NA|NA
CAVWDIQETQYF
TGTGCCGTTTGGGACATACAAGAGACCCAGTACTTC
>TRBJ2-7|TRBV7-8|TRBD1|NA
CASSPFPGQGYEQYF
TGTGCCAGCAGCCCCTTCCCCGGACAGGGTTACGAGCAGTACTTC
>TRBJ2-2|TRBV9|NA|NA
CASSTDGLDTGELFF
TGTGCCAGCAGCACGGACGGATTGGACACCGGGGAGCTGTTTTTT
>TRBJ2-7|TRBV6-5|TRBD2|NA
CASSPGLAGGGEQYF
TGTGCCAGCAGTCCGGGACTAGCGGGAGGAGGCGAGCAGTACTTC
>TRBJ1-2|TRBV29-1|NA|NA
CRASTENYGYTF
TGCAGGGCCTCGACGGAGAACTATGGCTACACCTTC
>TRBJ1-1|TRBV4-3|NA|NA
CASSQDRGRANTEAFF
TGCGCCAGCAGCCAAGATCGGGGACGGGCGAACACTGAAGCTTTCTTT
>TRBJ1-4|TRBV7-9|NA|NA
CASSLGWRVSWEKLFF
TGTGCCAGCAGCTTAGGTTGGAGGGTGAGTTGGGAGAAACTGTTTTTT
>TRBJ2-1|TRBV7-7|TRBD2|NA
CASSAGTSGYNEQFF
TGTGCTAGCAGCGCCGGGACTAGCGGCTACAATGAGCAGTTCTTC
>TRBJ2-6|TRBV29-1|NA|NA
CSVRSVLSGANVLTF
TGCAGCGTTAGGTCAGTCCTCTCTGGGGCCAACGTCCTGACTTTC
>TRBJ2-6|TRBV4-3|TRBD2|NA
CASSLGLAGGLGANVLTF
TGCGCCAGCAGCCTGGGACTAGCGGGAGGGTTAGGGGCCAACGTCCTGACTTTC
>TRBJ2-5|TRBV4-3|NA|NA
CASSQDVADQETQYF
TGCGCCAGCAGCCAAGACGTAGCGGACCAAGAGACCCAGTACTTC
>TRBJ2-3|TRBV29-1|NA|NA
CSVDGYTDTQYF
TGCAGCGTTGACGGGTACACAGATACGCAGTATTTT
>TRBJ2-7|TRBV7-2|TRBD2|NA
CASSLSASGAYEQYF
TGTGCCAGCAGCTTATCGGCTAGCGGAGCCTACGAGCAGTACTTC
>TRBJ2-1|TRBV29-1|NA|NA
CSVVAGEAEQFF
TGCAGCGTTGTGGCAGGGGAGGCTGAGCAGTTCTTC
>TRBJ2-2|TRBV7-9|NA|NA
CASSDSGELFF
TGTGCCAGCAGCGATTCCGGGGAGCTGTTTTTT
>TRBJ2-7|TRBV2|NA|once
CASSGQTYEQYF
TGTGCCAGCAGCGGACAGACCTACGAGCAGTACTTC
>TRBJ2-3|TRBV9|NA|NA
CASRDYTDTQYF
TGTGCCAGCAGAGATTACACAGATACGCAGTATTTT
>TRBJ2-1|TRBV7-2|TRBD2|NA
CASSLEAGVYDEQFF
TGTGCCAGCAGCTTAGAAGCGGGAGTATATGATGAGCAGTTCTTC
>TRBJ2-3|TRBV7-6|TRBD1|NA
CASSQTGGGTDTQYF
TGTGCCAGCAGCCAAACAGGGGGCGGCACAGATACGCAGTATTTT
>TRBJ2-3|TRBV9|NA|NA
CASSVTREGESPDTQYF
TGTGCCAGCAGCGTAACGAGAGAGGGCGAGAGCCCAGATACGCAGTATTTT
>TRBJ1-5|TRBV15|NA|NA
CATSRFTGSNQPQHF
TGTGCCACCAGCAGATTCACAGGTAGCAATCAGCCCCAGCATTTT
>TRBJ2-7|TRBV29-1|NA|NA
CSAASVDEQYF
TGCAGCGCCGCCTCGGTCGACGAGCAGTACTTC
>TRBJ1-5|TRBV19|NA|NA
CASSIGAGYANQPQHF
TGTGCCAGTAGTATAGGGGCGGGGTACGCAAATCAGCCCCAGCATTTT
>TRBJ2-7|TRBV6-4|TRBD2|once
CASSPRAGVPPYEQYF
TGTGCCAGCAGTCCGAGAGCGGGAGTCCCTCCCTACGAGCAGTACTTC
>TRBJ2-7|TRBV4-3|NA|once
CASSEGNHTYEQYF
TGCGCCAGCAGCGAAGGGAATCATACCTACGAGCAGTACTTC
>TRBJ2-2|TRBV4-1|NA|few
CASSRGGELFF
TGCGCCAGCAGCCGGGGCGGGGAGCTGTTTTTT
>TRBJ2-1|TRBV27|TRBD2|NA
CASSLGGSVNEQFF
TGTGCCAGCAGTTTAGGCGGGAGCGTGAATGAGCAGTTCTTC
>TRBJ2-1|TRBV4-3|TRBD2|NA
CASSHRWTSGPGGEQFF
TGCGCCAGCAGCCACAGATGGACTAGCGGGCCTGGAGGAGAGCAGTTCTTC
>TRBJ2-1|TRBV4-1|TRBD2|NA
CASTRILAGGDEQFF
TGCGCCAGCACCCGAATCTTAGCGGGAGGGGATGAGCAGTTCTTC
>TRBJ2-3|TRBV5-8|TRBD1|once
CASRSTRQGHTDTQYF
TGTGCCAGCAGGTCCACCCGACAGGGACACACAGATACGCAGTATTTT
>TRBJ1-1|TRBV7-3|NA|NA
CASSSSPDSEAFF
TGTGCCAGCAGCTCTTCCCCGGACAGTGAAGCTTTCTTT
>TRBJ2-7|TRBV9|TRBD2|NA
CASSVSGSSVSEQYF
TGTGCCAGCAGCGTTAGCGGGAGTAGTGTGAGCGAGCAGTACTTC
>TRBJ2-2|TRBV2|NA|NA
CASSSGPARRVGTGELFF
TGTGCCAGCAGCTCGGGACCCGCCCGCCGAGTTGGCACCGGGGAGCTGTTTTTT
>TRBJ2-7|TRBV10-2|NA|once
CASSETGFEVYEQYF
TGCGCCAGCAGTGAAACGGGGTTTGAAGTCTACGAGCAGTACTTC
>TRBJ2-5|TRBV28|NA|NA
CASSWGSRADETQYF
TGTGCCAGCAGTTGGGGATCTAGGGCGGATGAGACCCAGTACTTC
>TRBJ2-7|TRBV19|NA|NA
CASSIKSESYEQYF
TGTGCCAGTAGTATAAAGTCAGAATCCTACGAGCAGTACTTC
>TRBJ2-6|TRBV25-1|NA|NA
CASSDSPGANVLTF
TGTGCCAGCAGTGACAGCCCTGGGGCCAACGTCCTGACTTTC